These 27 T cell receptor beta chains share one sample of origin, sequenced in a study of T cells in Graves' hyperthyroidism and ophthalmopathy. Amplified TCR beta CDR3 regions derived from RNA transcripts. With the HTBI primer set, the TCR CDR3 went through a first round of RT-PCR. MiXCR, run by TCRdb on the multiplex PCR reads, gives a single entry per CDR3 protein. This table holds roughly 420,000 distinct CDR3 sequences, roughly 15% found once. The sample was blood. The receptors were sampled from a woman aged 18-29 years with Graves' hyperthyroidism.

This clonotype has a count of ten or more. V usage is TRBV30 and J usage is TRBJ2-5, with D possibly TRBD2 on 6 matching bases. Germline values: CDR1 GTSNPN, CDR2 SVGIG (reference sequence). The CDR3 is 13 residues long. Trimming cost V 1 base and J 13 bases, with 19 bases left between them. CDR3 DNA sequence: TGTGCCTGGAGTGCCTCAACGCGGGACGCCGGGTACTTC. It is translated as CAWSASTRDAGYF. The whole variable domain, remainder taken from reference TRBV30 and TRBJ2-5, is SQTIHQWPATLVQPVGSPLSLECTVEGTSNPNLYWYRQAAGRGLQLLFYSVGIGQISSEVPQNLSASRPQDRQFILSSKKLLLSDSGFYLCAWSASTRDAGYFGPGTRLLVL.

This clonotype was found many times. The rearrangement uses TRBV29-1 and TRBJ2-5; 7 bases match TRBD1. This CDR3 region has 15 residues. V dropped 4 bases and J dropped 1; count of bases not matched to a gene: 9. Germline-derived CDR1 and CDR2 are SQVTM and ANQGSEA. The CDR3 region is CSVVPGTDAQETQYF. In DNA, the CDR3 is TGCAGCGTTGTGCCCGGGACAGACGCCCAAGAGACCCAGTACTTC. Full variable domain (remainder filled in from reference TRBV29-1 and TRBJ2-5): SAVISQKPSRDICQRGTSLTIQCQVDSQVTMMFWYRQQPGQSLTLIATANQGSEATYESGFVIDKFPISRPNLTFSTLTVSNMSPEDSSIYLCSVVPGTDAQETQYFGPGTRLLVL.

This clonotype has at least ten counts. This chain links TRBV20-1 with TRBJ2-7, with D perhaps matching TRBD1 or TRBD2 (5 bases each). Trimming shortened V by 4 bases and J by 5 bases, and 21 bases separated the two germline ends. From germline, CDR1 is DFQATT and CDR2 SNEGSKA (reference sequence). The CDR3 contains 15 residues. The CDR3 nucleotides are TGCAGTGCTACCCCAGAGGGCAGGGTCATCGACGAGCAGTACTTC. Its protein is CSATPEGRVIDEQYF.

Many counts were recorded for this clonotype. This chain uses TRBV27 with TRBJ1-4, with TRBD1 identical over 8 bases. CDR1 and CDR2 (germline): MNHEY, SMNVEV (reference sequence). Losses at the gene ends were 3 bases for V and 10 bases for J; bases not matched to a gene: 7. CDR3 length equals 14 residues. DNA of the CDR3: TGTGCCAGCAGTTTGTACCAGGGGGCAAGAAAACTGTTTTTT. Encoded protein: CASSLYQGARKLFF.

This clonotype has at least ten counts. CDR3 protein: CASSMRVLAGDHEQYF. The CDR3 DNA is TGTGCCAGCAGCATGCGAGTACTAGCGGGAGACCACGAGCAGTACTTC. The rearrangement uses TRBV11-2 and TRBJ2-7; TRBD2 agrees at 11 bases. This CDR3 has 16 amino acids. CDR1 and CDR2 from the germline V gene are SGHAT and FQNNGV. With 5 bases clipped from V and 5 bases from J, the junction kept 11 bases outside the gene matches.

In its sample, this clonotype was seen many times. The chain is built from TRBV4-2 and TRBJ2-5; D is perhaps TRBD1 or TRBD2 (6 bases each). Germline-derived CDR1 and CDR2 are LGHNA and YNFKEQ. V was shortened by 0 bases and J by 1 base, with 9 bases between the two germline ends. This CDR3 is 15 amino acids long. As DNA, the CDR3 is TGTGCCAGCAGCCAAGAGAGGGGGGCCCAAGAGACCCAGTACTTC. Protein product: CASSQERGAQETQYF.

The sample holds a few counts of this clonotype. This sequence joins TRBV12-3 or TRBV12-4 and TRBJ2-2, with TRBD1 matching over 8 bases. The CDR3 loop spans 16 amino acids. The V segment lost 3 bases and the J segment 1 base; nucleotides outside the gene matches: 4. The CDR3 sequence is CASSFSGGRNTGELFF. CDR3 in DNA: TGTGCCAGCAGTTTTTCAGGGGGCCGGAACACCGGGGAGCTGTTTTTT.

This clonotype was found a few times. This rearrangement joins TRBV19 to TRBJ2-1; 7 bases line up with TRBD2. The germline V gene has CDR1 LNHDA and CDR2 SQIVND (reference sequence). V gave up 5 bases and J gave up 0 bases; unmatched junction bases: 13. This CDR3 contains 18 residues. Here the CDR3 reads CASSDFVGGGSSYNEQFF. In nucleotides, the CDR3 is TGTGCCAGTAGTGATTTCGTGGGGGGAGGGAGCTCCTACAATGAGCAGTTCTTC.

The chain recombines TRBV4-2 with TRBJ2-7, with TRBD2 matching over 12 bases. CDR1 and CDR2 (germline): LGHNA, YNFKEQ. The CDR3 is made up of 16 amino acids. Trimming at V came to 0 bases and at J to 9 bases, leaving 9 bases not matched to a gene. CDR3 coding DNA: TGTGCCAGCAGCCAAGAAATGACTAGCGGGAGTCACGGGCAGTACTTC. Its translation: CASSQEMTSGSHGQYF.

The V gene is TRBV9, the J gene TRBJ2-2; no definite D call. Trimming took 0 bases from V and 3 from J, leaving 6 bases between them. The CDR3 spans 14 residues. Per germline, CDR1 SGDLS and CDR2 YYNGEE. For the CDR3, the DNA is TGTGCCAGCAGCGTAGAAGGGCACACCGGGGAGCTGTTTTTT. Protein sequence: CASSVEGHTGELFF.

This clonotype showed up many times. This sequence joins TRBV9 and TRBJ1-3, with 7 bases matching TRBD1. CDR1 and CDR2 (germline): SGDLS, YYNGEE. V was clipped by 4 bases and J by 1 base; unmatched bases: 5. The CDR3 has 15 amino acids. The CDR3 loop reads CASSPGTDSGNTIYF. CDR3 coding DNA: TGTGCCAGCAGCCCCGGGACAGATTCTGGAAACACCATATATTTT. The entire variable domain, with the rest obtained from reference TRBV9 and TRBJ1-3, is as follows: DSGVTQTPKHLITATGQRVTLRCSPRSGDLSVYWYQQSLDQGLQFLIQYYNGEERAKGNILERFSAQQFPDLHSELNLSSLELGDSALYFCASSPGTDSGNTIYFGEGSWLTVV.

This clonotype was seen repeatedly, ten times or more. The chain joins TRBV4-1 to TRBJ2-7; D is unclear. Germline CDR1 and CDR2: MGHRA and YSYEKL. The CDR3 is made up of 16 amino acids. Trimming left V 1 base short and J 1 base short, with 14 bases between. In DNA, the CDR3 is TGCGCCAGCAGCCAAGTATACTCCAGTGCATCCTACGAGCAGTACTTC. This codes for CASSQVYSSASYEQYF.

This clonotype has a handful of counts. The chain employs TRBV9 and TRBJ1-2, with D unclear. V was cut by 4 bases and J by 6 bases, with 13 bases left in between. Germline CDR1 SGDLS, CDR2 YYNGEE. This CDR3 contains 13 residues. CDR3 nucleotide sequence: TGTGCCAGCAGCACCCGGGAACTCCATGGCTACACCTTC. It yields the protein CASSTRELHGYTF.

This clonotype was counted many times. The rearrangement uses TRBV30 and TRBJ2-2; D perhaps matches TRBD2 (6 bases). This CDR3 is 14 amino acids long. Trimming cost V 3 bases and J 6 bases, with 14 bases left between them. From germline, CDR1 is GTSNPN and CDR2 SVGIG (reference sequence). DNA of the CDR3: TGTGCCTGGAGCCGCGGAGGGCAGGCCGGGGAGCTGTTTTTT. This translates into CAWSRGGQAGELFF.

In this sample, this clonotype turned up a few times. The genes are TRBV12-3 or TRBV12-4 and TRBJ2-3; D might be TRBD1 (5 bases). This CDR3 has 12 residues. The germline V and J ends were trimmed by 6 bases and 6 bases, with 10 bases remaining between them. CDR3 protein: CASSARGDTQYF. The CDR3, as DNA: TGTGCCAGCAGCGCTAGGGGCGATACGCAGTATTTT.

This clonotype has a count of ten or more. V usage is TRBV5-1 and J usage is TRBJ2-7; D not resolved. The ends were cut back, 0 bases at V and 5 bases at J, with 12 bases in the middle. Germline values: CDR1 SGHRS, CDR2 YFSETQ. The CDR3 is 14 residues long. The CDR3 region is CASSLDVPKDEQYF. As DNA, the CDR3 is TGCGCCAGCAGCTTGGACGTCCCTAAAGACGAGCAGTACTTC.

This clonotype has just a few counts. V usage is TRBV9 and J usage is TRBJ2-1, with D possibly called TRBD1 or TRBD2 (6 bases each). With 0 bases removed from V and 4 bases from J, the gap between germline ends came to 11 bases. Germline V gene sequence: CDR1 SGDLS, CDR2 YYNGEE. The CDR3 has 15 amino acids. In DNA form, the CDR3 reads TGTGCCAGCAGCGTAGATCCGGGGGCGTACAATGAGCAGTTCTTC. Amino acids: CASSVDPGAYNEQFF.

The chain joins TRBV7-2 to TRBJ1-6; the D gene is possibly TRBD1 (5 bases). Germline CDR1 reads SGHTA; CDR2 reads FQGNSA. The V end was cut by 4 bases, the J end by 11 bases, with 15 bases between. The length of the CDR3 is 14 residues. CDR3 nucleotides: TGTGCCAGCAGCTCGGCAGGGTCCGCTACACCCCTCCACTTT. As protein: CASSSAGSATPLHF.

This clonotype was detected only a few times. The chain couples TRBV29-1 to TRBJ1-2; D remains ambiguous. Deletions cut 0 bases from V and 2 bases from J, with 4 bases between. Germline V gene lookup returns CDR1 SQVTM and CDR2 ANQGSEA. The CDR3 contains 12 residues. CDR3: CSVEDENYGYTF. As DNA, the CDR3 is TGCAGCGTTGAAGATGAAAACTATGGCTACACCTTC.

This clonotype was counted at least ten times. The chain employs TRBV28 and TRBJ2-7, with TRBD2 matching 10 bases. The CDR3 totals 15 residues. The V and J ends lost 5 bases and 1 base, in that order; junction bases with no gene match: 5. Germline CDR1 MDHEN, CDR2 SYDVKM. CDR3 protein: CASSRKREGSYEQYF. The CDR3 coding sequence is TGTGCCAGCAGTCGGAAGCGGGAGGGGTCCTACGAGCAGTACTTC. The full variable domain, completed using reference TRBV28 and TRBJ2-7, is DVKVTQSSRYLVKRTGEKVFLECVQDMDHENMFWYRQDPGLGLRLIYFSYDVKMKEKGDIPEGYSVSREKKERFSLILESASTNQTSMYLCASSRKREGSYEQYFGPGTRLTVT.

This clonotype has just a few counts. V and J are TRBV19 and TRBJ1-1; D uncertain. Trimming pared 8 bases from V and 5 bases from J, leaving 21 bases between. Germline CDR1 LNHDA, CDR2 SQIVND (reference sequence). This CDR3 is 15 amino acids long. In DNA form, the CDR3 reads TGTGCCAGTTCCCCCTTGGGATCGTCGGGTACTGAAGCTTTCTTT. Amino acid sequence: CASSPLGSSGTEAFF.

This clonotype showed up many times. For the CDR3, the DNA is TGCAGCGCCGCTTTAGCGGGAGGCTCTTACGAGCAGTACTTC. It specifies CSAALAGGSYEQYF. This rearrangement joins TRBV29-1 to TRBJ2-7; the match to TRBD2 covers 10 bases. This CDR3 is 14 amino acids long. The trim removed 7 bases at V and 4 bases at J, leaving 10 bases unmatched. Germline CDR1 is SQVTM and CDR2 is ANQGSEA.

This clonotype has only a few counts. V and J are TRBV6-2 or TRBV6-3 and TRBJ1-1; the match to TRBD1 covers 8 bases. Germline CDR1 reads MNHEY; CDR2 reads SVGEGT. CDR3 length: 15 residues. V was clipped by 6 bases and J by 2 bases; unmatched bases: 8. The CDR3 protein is CASRPEAGGNTEAFF. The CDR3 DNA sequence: TGTGCCAGCAGACCCGAAGCAGGGGGCAACACTGAAGCTTTCTTT.

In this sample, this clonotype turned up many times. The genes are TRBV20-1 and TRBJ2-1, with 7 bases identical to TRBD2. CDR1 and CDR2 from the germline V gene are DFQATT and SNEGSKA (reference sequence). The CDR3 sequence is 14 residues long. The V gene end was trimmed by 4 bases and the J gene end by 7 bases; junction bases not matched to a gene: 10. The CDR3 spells CSAMGGIGRNEQFF. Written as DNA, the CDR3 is TGCAGTGCTATGGGGGGGATCGGGCGAAATGAGCAGTTCTTC.

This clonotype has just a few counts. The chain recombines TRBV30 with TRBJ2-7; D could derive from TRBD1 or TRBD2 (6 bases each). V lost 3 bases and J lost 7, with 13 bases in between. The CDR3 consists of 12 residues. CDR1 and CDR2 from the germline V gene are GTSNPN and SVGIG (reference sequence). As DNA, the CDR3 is TGTGCCTGGAGGGGGGGCCCGGCGGAGCAGTACTTC. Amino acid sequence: CAWRGGPAEQYF.

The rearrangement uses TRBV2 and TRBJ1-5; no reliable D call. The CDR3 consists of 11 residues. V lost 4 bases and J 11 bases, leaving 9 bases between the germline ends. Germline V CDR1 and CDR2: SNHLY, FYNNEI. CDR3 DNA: TGTGCCAGCAGTGCAGATGTGTCCCAGCATTTT. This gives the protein CASSADVSQHF.

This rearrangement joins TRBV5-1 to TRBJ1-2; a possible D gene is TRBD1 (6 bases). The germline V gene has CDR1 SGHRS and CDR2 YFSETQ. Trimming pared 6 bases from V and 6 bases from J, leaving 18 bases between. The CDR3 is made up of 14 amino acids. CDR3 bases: TGCGCCAGCACCTCAGGGGCAACCTCGGATGGCTACACCTTC. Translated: CASTSGATSDGYTF. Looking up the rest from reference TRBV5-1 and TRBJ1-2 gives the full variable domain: KAGVTQTPRYLIKTRGQQVTLSCSPISGHRSVSWYQQTPGQGLQFLFEYFSETQRNKGNFPGRFSGRQFSNSRSEMNVSTLELGDSALYLCASTSGATSDGYTFGSGTRLTVV.